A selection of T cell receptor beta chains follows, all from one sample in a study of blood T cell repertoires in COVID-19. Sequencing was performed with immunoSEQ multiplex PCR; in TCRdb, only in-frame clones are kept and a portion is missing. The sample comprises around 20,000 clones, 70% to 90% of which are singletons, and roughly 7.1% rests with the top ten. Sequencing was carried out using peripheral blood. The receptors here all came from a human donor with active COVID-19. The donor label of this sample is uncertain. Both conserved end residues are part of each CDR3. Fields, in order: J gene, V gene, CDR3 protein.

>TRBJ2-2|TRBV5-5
CASSLAGTNTGELFF
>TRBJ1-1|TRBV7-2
CASSPRQTNTEAFF
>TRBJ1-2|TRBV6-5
CASSYGQGIYGYTF
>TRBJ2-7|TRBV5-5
CASTSTGSHEQYF
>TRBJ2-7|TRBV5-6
CASSFPGGDEQYF
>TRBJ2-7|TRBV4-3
CASSQATSGIYEQYF
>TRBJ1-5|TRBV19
CASSMGFGIQPQHF
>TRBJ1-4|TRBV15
CATSRDPPFRGGIEKLFF
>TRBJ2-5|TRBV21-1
CASLRGGRETQYF
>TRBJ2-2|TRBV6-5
CASKLAGRTGELFF
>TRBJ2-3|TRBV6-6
CASSPRDTQYF
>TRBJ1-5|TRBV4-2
CASSQGRDRLEGPQHF